This T cell receptor beta chain was sequenced during a study of shared clonotypes between healthy human individuals. Regarding the study as a whole: For naive CD4 cells, roughly 5% of clonotypes were shared across a handful of donors.

The authors divided CD4+ cells into CD45RA+ naive and CD45RA-negative memory subsets. Trimming took 3 bases from V and 7 from J, leaving 19 bases between them. CDR1 LGHNA and CDR2 YSLEER come from the germline V gene. CDR3 size: 16 residues. This clone is a singleton in its sample. What it binds is not known. Profiled with immunoSEQ multiplex PCR; TCRdb holds only in-frame clones, not every one. The sample has 2 million to 3 million clones; 93% are singletons. The sample taken for sequencing was naive CD4+ T cells from PBMCs. Subset in this sample: CD45RA+ positively selected. This TCR was recovered from a man younger than 30 in good health. Some clones in this sample may be carry-over from other donors' samples. The chain recombines TRBV4-3 with TRBJ2-1; no clear D gene. The CDR3, as DNA: TGCGCCAGCAGCCAGTCCTTGGGGATCAATCATAATGAGCAGTTCTTC. Amino acids: CASSQSLGINHNEQFF.